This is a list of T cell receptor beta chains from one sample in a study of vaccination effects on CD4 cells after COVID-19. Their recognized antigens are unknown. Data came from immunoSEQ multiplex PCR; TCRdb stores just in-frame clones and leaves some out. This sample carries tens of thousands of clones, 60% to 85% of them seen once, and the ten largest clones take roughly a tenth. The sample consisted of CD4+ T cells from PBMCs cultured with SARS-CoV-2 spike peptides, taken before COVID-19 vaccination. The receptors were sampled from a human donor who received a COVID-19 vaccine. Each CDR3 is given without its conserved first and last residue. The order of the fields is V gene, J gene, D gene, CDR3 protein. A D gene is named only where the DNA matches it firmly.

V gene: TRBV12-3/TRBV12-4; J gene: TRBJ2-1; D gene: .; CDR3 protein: ASSTWGMEF
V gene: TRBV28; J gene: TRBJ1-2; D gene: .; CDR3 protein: ASSMVGGKYGYT
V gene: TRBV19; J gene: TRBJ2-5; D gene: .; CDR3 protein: ASSLHPGGEETQY
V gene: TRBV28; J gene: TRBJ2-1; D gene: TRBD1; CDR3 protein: ASRQPGQRYNEQF
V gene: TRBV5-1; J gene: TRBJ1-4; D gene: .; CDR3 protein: ASSPSTVNNEKLF
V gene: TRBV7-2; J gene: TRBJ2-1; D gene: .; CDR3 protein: ASSSGLYYNEQF
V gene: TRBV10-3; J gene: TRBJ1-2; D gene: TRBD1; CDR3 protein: AISDRTGWAGEPT
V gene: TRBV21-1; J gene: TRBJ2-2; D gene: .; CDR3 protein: ASSPRAKSNTGELF
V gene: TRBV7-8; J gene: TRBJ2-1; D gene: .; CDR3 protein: ASSLNFMVPGSSFYNEQF
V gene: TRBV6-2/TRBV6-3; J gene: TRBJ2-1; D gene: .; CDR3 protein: ASSYMYNEQF
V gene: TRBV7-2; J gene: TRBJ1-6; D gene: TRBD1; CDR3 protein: ASSSGQGLNGSPLH
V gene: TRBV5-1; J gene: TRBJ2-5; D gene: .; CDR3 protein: ASSLTVTQETQY
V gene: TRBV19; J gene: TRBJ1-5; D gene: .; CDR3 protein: ASSIQISNQPQH
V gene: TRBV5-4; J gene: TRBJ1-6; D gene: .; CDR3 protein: ASSRPGQPNSPLH